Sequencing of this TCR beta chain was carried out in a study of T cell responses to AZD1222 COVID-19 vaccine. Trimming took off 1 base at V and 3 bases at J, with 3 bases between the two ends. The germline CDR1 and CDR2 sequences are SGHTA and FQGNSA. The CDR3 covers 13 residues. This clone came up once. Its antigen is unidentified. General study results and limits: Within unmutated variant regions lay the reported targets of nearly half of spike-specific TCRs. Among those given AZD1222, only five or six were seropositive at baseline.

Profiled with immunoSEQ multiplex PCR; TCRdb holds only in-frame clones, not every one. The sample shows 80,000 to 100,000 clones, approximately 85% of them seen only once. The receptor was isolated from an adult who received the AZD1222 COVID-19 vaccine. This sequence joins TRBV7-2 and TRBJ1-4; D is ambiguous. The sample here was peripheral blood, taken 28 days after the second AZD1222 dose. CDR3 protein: CASSLEANEKLFF. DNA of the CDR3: TGTGCCAGCAGCTTAGAAGCTAATGAAAAACTGTTTTTT.